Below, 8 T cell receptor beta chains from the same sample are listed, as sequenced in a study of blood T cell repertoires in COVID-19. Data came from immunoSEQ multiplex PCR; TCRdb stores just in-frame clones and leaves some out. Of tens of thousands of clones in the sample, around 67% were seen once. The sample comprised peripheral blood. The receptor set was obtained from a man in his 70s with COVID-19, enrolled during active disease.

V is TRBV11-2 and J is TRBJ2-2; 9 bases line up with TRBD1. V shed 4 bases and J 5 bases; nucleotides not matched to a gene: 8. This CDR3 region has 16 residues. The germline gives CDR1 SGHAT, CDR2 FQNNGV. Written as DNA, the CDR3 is TGTGCCAGCAGCTCCCGGTTAGGGACAGGGACCGGGGAGCTGTTTTTT. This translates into CASSSRLGTGTGELFF.

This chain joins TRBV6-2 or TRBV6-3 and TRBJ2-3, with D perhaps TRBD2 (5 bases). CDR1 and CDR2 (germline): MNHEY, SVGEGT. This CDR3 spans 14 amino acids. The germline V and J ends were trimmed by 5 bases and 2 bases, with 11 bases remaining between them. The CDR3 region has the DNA TGTGCCAGCAGTCAGCGACTATCCACAGATACGCAGTATTTT. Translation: CASSQRLSTDTQYF.

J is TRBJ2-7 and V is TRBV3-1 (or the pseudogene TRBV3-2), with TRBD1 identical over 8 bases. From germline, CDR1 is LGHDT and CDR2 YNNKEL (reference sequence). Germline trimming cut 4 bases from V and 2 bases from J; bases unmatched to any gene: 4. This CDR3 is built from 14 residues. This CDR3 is CASSLGQAAYEQYF. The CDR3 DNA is TGTGCCAGCAGCCTGGGACAGGCCGCCTACGAGCAGTACTTC.

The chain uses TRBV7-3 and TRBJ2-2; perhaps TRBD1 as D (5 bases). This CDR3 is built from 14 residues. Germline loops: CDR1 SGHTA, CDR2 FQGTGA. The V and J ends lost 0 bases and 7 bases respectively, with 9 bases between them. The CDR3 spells CASSLTGDSGELFF. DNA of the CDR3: TGTGCCAGCAGCTTAACAGGGGATAGCGGGGAGCTGTTTTTT.

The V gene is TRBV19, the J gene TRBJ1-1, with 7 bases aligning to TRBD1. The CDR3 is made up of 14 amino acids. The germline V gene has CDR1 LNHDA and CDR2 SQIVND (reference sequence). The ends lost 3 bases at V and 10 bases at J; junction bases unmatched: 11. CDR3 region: CASSMVQGSAIAFF. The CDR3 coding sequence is TGTGCCAGTAGTATGGTACAGGGGAGCGCCATAGCTTTCTTT.

Here the CDR3 DNA reads TGTGCCTGGAGTGTCGTCTACAACACTGAAGCTTTCTTT. Encoded protein: CAWSVVYNTEAFF. The chain couples TRBV30 to TRBJ1-1; D uncertain. The CDR3 consists of 13 residues. Germline CDR1 reads GTSNPN; CDR2 reads SVGIG (reference sequence). V gave up 0 bases and J gave up 2 bases, with 7 bases separating them.

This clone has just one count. The CDR3 reads CASSLQGFRGELFF. The CDR3 nucleotides read TGTGCCAGCAGCCTACAGGGTTTCCGCGGGGAGCTGTTTTTT. V and J are TRBV7-2 and TRBJ2-2; tentatively, D is TRBD1 (6 bases). Germline V gene sequence: CDR1 SGHTA, CDR2 FQGNSA. V was shortened by 5 bases and J by 7 bases, with 14 bases between the two germline ends. This CDR3 has 14 residues. The variable domain in full, with the rest retrieved from reference TRBV7-2 and TRBJ2-2, is GAGVSQSPSNKVTEKGKDVELRCDPISGHTALYWYRQSLGQGLEFLIYFQGNSAPDKSGLPSDRFSAERTGGSVSTLTIQRTQQEDSAVYLCASSLQGFRGELFFGEGSRLTVL.

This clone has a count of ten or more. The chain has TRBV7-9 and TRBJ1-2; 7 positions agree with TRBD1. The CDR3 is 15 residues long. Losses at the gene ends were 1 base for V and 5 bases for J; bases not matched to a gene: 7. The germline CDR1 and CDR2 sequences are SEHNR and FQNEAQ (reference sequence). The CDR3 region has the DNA TGTGCCAGCAGCTTAGAGGGCAGGGGGATATATGGCTACACCTTC. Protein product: CASSLEGRGIYGYTF.